This TCR beta chain was identified in a study of long-term antiretroviral therapy in people with HIV. The CDR3 length is 15 residues. Trimming pared 6 bases from V and 1 base from J, leaving 19 bases between. The germline V gene encodes CDR1 SQVTM and CDR2 ANQGSEA. Study-wide findings and caveats: Older ART regimens may have been in use when blood was drawn between about 2004 and 2018.

On this clone itself: Its antigen is unidentified.

Survey-level immunoSEQ v3.0 assays were run. Libraries were prepared by immunoSEQ multiplex PCR; TCRdb keeps only in-frame clonotypes and omits some of them. The sample has 11,000 to 15,000 clones; 75% to 85% are singletons. The specimen was unsorted PBMCs, collected 3.1 years after starting antiretroviral therapy. The origin of this receptor is a man in his forties with HIV. The chain uses TRBV29-1 and TRBJ2-7; D gene uncertain. CDR3: CSVDLGPPNSYEQYF. In nucleotides, the CDR3 is TGCAGCGTGGATCTTGGCCCACCTAATTCCTACGAGCAGTACTTC.